The sequence of this TCR beta chain was determined in a study of cytomegalovirus exposure and HLA in healthy donors. Overall study: In a previous analysis, 100 million to 140 million unique TCR beta sequences were found from roughly 180 million T cells. Whole-study results and caveats: Associated with cytomegalovirus, according to the listing, were some 150 TCR beta chains. What a later analysis showed was that several of the most significant clusters appeared linked to common viral pathogens.

The PCR contained 60 Vbeta and 13 Jbeta primers. Only in-frame clones appear in the TCRdb table, and some are missing; sequencing was by immunoSEQ multiplex PCR. The table lists roughly 130,000 clones, less than 80% of them singletons, with 8.8% in the top ten. Comments on this clone: Its target is unknown.

The TCR originated in a woman between 45 and 65 years old in good health and CMV-seropositive. Sample: PBMCs.

The CDR3 spells CASSTTATNEKLFF. The CDR3 DNA follows: TGTGCCAGCAGCACGACAGCAACTAATGAAAAACTGTTTTTT. The rearrangement joins TRBV7-9 to TRBJ1-4, with D maybe TRBD1 (5 bases). Trimming took 5 bases from V and 0 from J, leaving 7 bases between them. This CDR3 has 14 residues. Germline V gene sequence: CDR1 SEHNR, CDR2 FQNEAQ (reference sequence).